This is a list of T cell receptor beta chains from one sample in a study of T cells after yellow fever vaccination. TCRdb re-called the 5' RACE reads with MiXCR, one entry per CDR3 protein. The table shows about 340,000 distinct CDR3 sequences, with 7.5% to 9% occurring only once. Source: PBMCs, taken on the day of the first yellow fever vaccination. These receptors all come from a young man who received the YFV17D yellow fever vaccine. Each CDR3 is given with its conserved first and last residue.

>TRBJ1-1|TRBV18
CASSPSVLNTEAFF
>TRBJ2-7|TRBV5-1
CASSPDSLGGEQYF
>TRBJ2-1|TRBV7-8
CASSLTGTAYNEQFF
>TRBJ2-3|TRBV12-3/TRBV12-4
CASTVGRAVSTDTQYF
>TRBJ2-5|TRBV4-3
CASSQEGGSGTRGETQYF
>TRBJ2-1|TRBV20-1
CSASAGPSSYNEQFF
>TRBJ2-1|TRBV11-3
CASSPRGSYEQFF
>TRBJ2-7|TRBV3-1
CASSRRQTFEQYF
>TRBJ2-5|TRBV12-3/TRBV12-4
CASSFRARQETQYF
>TRBJ1-2|TRBV5-1
CASSLGKINYGYTF
>TRBJ1-5|TRBV6-6
CASSSRENQPQHF
>TRBJ1-2|TRBV6-1
CASSDPDRGFVGYTF
>TRBJ1-6|TRBV20-1
CSAQIDGGRSPLHF
>TRBJ2-1|TRBV4-1
CASSQGEGPPYNEQFF
>TRBJ1-5|TRBV21-1
CASSIGQGSNQPQHF
>TRBJ2-1|TRBV5-1
CASSVGQGLAWQFF
>TRBJ2-6|TRBV20-1
CSALTGTAGANVLTF
>TRBJ2-3|TRBV5-1
CASSLFPSGGTDTQYF
>TRBJ2-3|TRBV7-8
CASSPRAYVTQYF
>TRBJ2-5|TRBV4-1
CASSHQLAGQETQYF
>TRBJ1-5|TRBV18
CASSPPANSNQPQHF
>TRBJ2-1|TRBV5-1
CASSLLGQGSYNEQFF
>TRBJ1-1|TRBV4-1
CASSQVAGGGAFF
>TRBJ1-4|TRBV10-2
CASSELYPNEKLFF
>TRBJ2-2|TRBV6-2/TRBV6-3
CASSYSGSFTGELFF
>TRBJ2-3|TRBV20-1
CSADSSGSNTDTQYF
>TRBJ1-6|TRBV4-1
CASSQGRRNNSPLHF
>TRBJ2-7|TRBV24-1
CATSDFRGRSYEQYF
>TRBJ2-3|TRBV29-1
CSVSGVMGETTDTQYF
>TRBJ2-1|TRBV6-5
CASSYESSLNEQFF
>TRBJ1-2|TRBV6-5
CASSRQVGYGYTF
>TRBJ2-5|TRBV9
CASSPGLAGAEQETQYF
>TRBJ2-1|TRBV10-3
CAISGGTLSYNEQFF
>TRBJ1-1|TRBV13
CASSLDVPTRAFF
>TRBJ2-7|TRBV3-1
CASSQRETRVYEQYF
>TRBJ1-6|TRBV3-1
CASSHFKELPNSPLHF
>TRBJ1-4|TRBV10-3
CAISERIATNEKLFF
>TRBJ1-4|TRBV4-3
CASSQAGVNRGLSKKLFF